Detailed here is one T cell receptor beta chain. In terms of age and location, participants ranged from roughly 18 to 95 years and lived in around 22 US areas. The repertoire was sequenced with immunoSEQ multiplex PCR; TCRdb's copy has only in-frame clones and lacks some. The repertoire consists of 250,000 to 350,000 clones, with under 90% occurring once and the leading ten covering roughly 2.9%. This entry belongs to a study of blood T cell repertoires in COVID-19. CDR1 and CDR2 (germline): MGHRA, YSYEKL. CDR3 length: 18 amino acids. The J segment lost 1 base and the V segment lost 4 bases, leaving 10 bases of the junction unmatched.

Sequencing used PBMCs or T cells enriched from blood (not recorded which). The chain couples TRBV4-1 to TRBJ2-3, with 11 positions matching TRBD2. This TCR was sampled from a woman aged 50 to 60 who had been exposed to COVID-19. The DNA for the CDR3 is TGCGCCAGCAGCCCAGTCCTCACTAGCGGGGGACGCACAGATACGCAGTATTTT. Encoded protein: CASSPVLTSGGRTDTQYF.